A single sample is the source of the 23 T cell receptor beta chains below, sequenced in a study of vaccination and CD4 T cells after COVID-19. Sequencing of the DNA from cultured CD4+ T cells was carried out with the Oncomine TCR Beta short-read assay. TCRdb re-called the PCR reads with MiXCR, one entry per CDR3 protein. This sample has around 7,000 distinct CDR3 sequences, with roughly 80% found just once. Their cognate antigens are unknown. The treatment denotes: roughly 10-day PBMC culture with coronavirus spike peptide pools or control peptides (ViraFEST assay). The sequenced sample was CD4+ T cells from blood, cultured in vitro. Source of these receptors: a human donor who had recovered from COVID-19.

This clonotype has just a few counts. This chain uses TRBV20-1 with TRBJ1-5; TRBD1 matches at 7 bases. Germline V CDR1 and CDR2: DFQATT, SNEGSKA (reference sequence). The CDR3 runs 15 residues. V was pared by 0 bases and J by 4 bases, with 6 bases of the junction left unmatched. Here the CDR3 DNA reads TGCAGTGCTAGAGAGCGACAGGGAGCAAATCAGCCCCAGCATTTT. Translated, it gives CSARERQGANQPQHF.

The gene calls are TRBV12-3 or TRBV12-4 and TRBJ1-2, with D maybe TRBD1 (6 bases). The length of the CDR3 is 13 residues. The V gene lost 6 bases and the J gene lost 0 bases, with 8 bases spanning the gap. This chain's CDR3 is CASSNRANYGYTF. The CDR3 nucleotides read TGTGCCAGCAGCAACAGGGCTAACTATGGCTACACCTTC.

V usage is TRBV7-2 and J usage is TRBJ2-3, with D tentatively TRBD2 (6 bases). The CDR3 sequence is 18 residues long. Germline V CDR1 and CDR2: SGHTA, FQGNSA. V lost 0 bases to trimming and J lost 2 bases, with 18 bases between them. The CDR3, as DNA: TGTGCCAGCAGCTTAGCCAAAGGGTGGAGCGGGCCCACAGATACGCAGTATTTT. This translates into CASSLAKGWSGPTDTQYF.

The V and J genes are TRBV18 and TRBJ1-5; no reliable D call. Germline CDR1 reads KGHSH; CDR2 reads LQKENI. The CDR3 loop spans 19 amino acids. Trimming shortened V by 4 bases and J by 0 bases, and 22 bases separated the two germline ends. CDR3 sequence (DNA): TGTGCCAGCTCACGCACAACCTTGATGGAGACCTATAGCAATCAGCCCCAGCATTTT. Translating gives CASSRTTLMETYSNQPQHF. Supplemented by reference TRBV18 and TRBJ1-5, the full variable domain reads NAGVMQNPRHLVRRRGQEARLRCSPMKGHSHVYWYRQLPEEGLKFMVYLQKENIIDESGMPKERFSAEFPKEGPSILRIQQVVRGDSAAYFCASSRTTLMETYSNQPQHFGDGTRLSIL.

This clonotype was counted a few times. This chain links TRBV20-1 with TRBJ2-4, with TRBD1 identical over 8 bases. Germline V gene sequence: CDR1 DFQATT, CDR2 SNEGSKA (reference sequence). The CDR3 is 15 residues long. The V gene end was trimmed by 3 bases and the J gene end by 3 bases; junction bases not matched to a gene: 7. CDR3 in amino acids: CSARADRVVKNIQYF. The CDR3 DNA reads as TGCAGTGCTAGGGCGGACAGGGTGGTCAAAAACATTCAGTACTTC.

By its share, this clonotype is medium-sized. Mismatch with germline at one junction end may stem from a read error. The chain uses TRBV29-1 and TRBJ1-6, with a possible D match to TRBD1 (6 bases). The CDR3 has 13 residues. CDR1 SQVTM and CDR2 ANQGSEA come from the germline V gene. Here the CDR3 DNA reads TGCAGCGTACTTACAGGGTATAGTTCACCCCTCCACTTT. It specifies CSVLTGYSSPLHF.

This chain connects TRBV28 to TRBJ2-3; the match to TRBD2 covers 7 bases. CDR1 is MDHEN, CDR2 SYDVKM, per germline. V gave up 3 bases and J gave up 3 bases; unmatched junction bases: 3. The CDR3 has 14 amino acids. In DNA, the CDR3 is TGTGCCAGCAGTTTCGGGGGAGGGACAGATACGCAGTATTTT. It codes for CASSFGGGTDTQYF.

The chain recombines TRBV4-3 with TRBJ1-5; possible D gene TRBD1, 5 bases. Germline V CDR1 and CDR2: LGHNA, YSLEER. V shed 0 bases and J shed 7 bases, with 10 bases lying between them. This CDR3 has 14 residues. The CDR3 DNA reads TGCGCCAGCAGCCAAGAAAAGGGGATCCAGCCCCAGCATTTT. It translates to CASSQEKGIQPQHF.

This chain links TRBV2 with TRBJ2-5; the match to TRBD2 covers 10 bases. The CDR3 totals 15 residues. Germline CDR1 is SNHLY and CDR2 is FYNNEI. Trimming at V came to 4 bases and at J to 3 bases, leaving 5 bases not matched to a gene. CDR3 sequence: CASSGTSGRKETQYF. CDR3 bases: TGTGCCAGCAGTGGGACTAGCGGAAGAAAAGAGACCCAGTACTTC. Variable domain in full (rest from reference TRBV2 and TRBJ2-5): EPEVTQTPSHQVTQMGQEVILRCVPISNHLYFYWYRQILGQKVEFLVSFYNNEISEKSEIFDDQFSVERPDGSNFTLKIRSTKLEDSAMYFCASSGTSGRKETQYFGPGTRLLVL.

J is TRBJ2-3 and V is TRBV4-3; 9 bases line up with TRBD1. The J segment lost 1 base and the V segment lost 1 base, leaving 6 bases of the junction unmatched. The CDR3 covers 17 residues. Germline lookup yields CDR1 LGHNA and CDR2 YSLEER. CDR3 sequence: CASSQGTGDLGTDTQYF. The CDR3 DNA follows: TGCGCCAGCAGCCAAGGGACAGGGGATTTGGGCACAGATACGCAGTATTTT.

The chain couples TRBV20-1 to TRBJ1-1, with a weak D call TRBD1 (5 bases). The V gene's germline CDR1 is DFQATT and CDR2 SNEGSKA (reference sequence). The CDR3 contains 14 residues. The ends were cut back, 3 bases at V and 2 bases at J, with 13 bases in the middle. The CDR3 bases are TGCAGTGCTAGTACGGGCAGGGTCAACACTGAAGCTTTCTTT. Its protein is CSASTGRVNTEAFF.

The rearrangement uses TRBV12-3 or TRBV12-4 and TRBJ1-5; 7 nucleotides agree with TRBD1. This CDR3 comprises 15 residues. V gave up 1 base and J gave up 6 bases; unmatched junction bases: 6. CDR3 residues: CASSLDRGVGQPQHF. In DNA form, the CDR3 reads TGTGCCAGCAGTTTAGACAGGGGAGTGGGTCAGCCCCAGCATTTT.

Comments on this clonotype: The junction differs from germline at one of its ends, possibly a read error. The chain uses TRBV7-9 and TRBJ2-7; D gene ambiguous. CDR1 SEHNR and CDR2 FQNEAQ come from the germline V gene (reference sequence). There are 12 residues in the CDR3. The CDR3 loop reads CASSARSYEQYF. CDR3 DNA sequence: TGCGCCAGCAGCGCCCGATCCTACGAGCAGTACTTC.

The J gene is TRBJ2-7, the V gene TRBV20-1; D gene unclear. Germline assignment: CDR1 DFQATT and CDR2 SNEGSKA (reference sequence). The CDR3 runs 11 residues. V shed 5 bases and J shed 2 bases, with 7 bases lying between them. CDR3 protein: CSAGSAYEQYF. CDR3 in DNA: TGCAGTGCTGGCTCGGCCTACGAGCAGTACTTC.

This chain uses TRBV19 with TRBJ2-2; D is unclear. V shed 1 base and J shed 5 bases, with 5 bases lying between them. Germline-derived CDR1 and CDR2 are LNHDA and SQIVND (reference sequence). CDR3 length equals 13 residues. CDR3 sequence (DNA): TGTGCCAGTAGTATAGTAAGAACCGGGGAGCTGTTTTTT. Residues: CASSIVRTGELFF. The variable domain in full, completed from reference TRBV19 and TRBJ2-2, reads DGGITQSPKYLFRKEGQNVTLSCEQNLNHDAMYWYRQDPGQGLRLIYYSQIVNDFQKGDIAEGYSVSREKKESFPLTVTSAQKNPTAFYLCASSIVRTGELFFGEGSRLTVL.

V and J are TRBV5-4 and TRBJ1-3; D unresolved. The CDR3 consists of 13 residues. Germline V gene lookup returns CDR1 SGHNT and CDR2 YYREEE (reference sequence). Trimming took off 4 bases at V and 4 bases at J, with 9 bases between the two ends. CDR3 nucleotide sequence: TGTGCCAGCAGCCCCTACAAAGGAAACACCATATATTTT. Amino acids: CASSPYKGNTIYF.

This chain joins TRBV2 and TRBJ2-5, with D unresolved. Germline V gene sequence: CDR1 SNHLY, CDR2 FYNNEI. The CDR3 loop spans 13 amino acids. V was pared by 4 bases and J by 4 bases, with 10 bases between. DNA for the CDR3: TGTGCCAGCAGTGTAGGTCAGGTAGAGACCCAGTACTTC. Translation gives CASSVGQVETQYF.

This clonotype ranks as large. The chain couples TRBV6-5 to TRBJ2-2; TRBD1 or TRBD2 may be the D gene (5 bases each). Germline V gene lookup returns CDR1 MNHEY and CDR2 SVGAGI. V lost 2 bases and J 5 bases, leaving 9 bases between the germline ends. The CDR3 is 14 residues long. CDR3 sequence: CASSYRGGTGELFF. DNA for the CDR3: TGTGCCAGCAGTTACAGGGGCGGGACCGGGGAGCTGTTTTTT.

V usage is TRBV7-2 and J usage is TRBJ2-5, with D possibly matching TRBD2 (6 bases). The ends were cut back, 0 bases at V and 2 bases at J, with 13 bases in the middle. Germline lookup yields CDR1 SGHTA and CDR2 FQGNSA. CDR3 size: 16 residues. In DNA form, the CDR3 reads TGTGCCAGCAGCTTAGCCCTCGGGGCGGGACAAGAGACCCAGTACTTC. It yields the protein CASSLALGAGQETQYF. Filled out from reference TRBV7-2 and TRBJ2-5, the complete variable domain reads GAGVSQSPSNKVTEKGKDVELRCDPISGHTALYWYRQSLGQGLEFLIYFQGNSAPDKSGLPSDRFSAERTGGSVSTLTIQRTQQEDSAVYLCASSLALGAGQETQYFGPGTRLLVL.

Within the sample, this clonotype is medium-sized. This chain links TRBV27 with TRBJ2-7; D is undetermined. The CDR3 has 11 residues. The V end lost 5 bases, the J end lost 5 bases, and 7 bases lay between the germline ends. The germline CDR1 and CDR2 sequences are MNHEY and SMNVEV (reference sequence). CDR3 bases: TGTGCCAGCAGTGTGACTCACGAGCAGTACTTC. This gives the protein CASSVTHEQYF.

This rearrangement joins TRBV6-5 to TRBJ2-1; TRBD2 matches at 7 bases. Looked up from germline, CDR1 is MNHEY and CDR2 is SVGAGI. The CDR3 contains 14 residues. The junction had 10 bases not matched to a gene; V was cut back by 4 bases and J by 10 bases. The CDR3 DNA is TGTGCCAGCAGTTGGGACTACCCCCTCCGGGAGCAGTTCTTC. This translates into CASSWDYPLREQFF.

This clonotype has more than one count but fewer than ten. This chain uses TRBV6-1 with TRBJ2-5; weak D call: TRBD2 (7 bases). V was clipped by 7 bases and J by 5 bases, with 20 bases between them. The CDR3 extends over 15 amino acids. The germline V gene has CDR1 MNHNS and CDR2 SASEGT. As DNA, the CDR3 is TGTGCCAGCACCATAGGGGGGGCTAGTCGCGAGACCCAGTACTTC. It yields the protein CASTIGGASRETQYF.

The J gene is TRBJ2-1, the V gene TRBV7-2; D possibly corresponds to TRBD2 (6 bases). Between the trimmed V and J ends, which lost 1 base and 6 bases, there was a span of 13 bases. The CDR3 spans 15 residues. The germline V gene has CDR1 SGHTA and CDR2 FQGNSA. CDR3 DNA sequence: TGTGCCAGCAGCTTAGAATCCGGGGGACTCAATGAGCAGTTCTTC. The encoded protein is CASSLESGGLNEQFF.